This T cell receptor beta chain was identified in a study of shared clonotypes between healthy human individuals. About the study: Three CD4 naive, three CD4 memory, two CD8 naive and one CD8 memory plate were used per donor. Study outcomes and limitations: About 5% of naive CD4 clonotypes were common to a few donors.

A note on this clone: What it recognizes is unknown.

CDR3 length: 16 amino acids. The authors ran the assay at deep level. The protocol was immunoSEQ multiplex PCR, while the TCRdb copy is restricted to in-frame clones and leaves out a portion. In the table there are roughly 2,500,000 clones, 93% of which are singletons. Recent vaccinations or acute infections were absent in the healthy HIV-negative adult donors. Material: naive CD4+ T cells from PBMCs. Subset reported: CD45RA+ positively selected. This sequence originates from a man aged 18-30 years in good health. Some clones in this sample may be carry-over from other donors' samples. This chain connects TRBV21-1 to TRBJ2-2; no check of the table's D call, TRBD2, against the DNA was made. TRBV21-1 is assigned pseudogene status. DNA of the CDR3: TGTGCCAGCAGCATGTGTCTAGCGGGCCTCACCGGGGAGCTGTTTTTT. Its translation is CASSMCLAGLTGELFF.